This TCR beta chain stems from a study of T-cell reconstitution after alpha-beta-depleted transplantation in children (dated by TCRdb to about 2016). Background on the whole study: Using TCR repertoire profiling, the study quantitatively followed how T-cell immune reconstitution unfolded in children after TCRalphabeta/CD19-depleted allogeneic hematopoietic cell transplantation.

Reading the germline V gene (reference sequence) gives CDR1 MNHEY and CDR2 SMNVEV. Here V drops 0 bases and J drops 0 bases, and the junction holds 3 bases not matched to any gene. CDR3 length: 16 amino acids, cysteine to phenylalanine. Only the CDR3 region is kept as DNA, spanning 48 bases read in frame from base 1. The method behind the library was PCR. Sequencing used an Illumina HiSeq 2500. TCR library preparation used molecular barcoding, with unique molecular identifiers applied to normalize quantification of the TCRbeta repertoire. The public reads were run again by TCRdb, first through fastp at Q25 and then through MiXCR, and only productive beta chains were kept. Each CDR3 protein gets just one entry, which takes the most common genes and DNA from the rows behind it. This sample holds over 400,000 distinct CDR3 sequences; about 12% were observed only once. The leading ten clones occupy 4.5% to 6% of the sample.

Regarding this clonotype: Its antigen is unknown. Base-call qualities are not available, and no considerably larger clone is one nucleotide away.

The clonotype was recovered from a human donor who donated a stem cell graft to a child with combined immunodeficiency. The sample here was PBMCs from the stem cell graft donor, taken from the stem cell graft. The rearrangement combines TRBV27 with TRBJ2-7; 9 nucleotides in the junction match TRBD2. The DNA sequence is given as TGTGCCAGCAGTTTATCGGGTAGCGGGAGCTCCTACGAGCAGTACTTC. It is translated as CASSLSGSGSSYEQYF.